These 30 T cell receptor beta chains were all obtained from the same sample, sequenced in a study of T cell repertoires in cytomegalovirus infection. Antigen specificity for these receptors is unknown. TCRdb re-analysed the reads in MiXCR, keeping a single row per CDR3 protein. The data contain around 230,000 distinct CDR3 sequences, about 40% of them singletons. The sample here was CD8+ T cells from cultured PBMCs, taken from culture after CMV antigen stimulation. The receptors derive from a human donor in good health (CMV status not recorded). Some clones in this sample may be carry-over from other donors' samples.

This clonotype came up a few times. This chain links TRBV7-2 with TRBJ1-5; 8 bases fit TRBD1. This CDR3 is 14 amino acids long. V lost 5 bases to trimming and J lost 4 bases; unmatched junction nucleotides: 4. Germline lookup yields CDR1 SGHTA and CDR2 FQGNSA. DNA for the CDR3: TGTGCCAGCAGCAGGGACAGGACGAATCAGCCCCAGCATTTT. Residues: CASSRDRTNQPQHF.

This clonotype showed up many times. As DNA, the CDR3 is TGTGCCAGCAGCTCTCGAATTGCCCTAGCCAAAAACATTCAGTACTTC. Translating it yields CASSSRIALAKNIQYF. The rearrangement uses TRBV7-2 and TRBJ2-4; D not certain. The CDR3 has 16 amino acids. The ends were cut back, 4 bases at V and 0 bases at J, with 13 bases in the middle. Per the germline V gene, CDR1 is SGHTA and CDR2 is FQGNSA.

The chain is built from TRBV4-1 and TRBJ2-7; possibly TRBD1 for D (6 bases). Germline loops: CDR1 MGHRA, CDR2 YSYEKL. The CDR3 consists of 16 residues. The V gene lost 4 bases and the J gene lost 2 bases, with 18 bases spanning the gap. CDR3 amino acids: CASSRQADTGTYEQYF. The CDR3, as DNA: TGCGCCAGCAGCCGCCAAGCCGATACAGGGACCTACGAGCAGTACTTC.

Many counts were recorded for this clonotype. The CDR3 protein is CASSLGLASSYNEQFF. In nucleotides, the CDR3 is TGTGCCAGCAGCTTGGGACTAGCGAGCTCCTACAATGAGCAGTTCTTC. This rearrangement joins TRBV7-2 to TRBJ2-1, with 10 bases matching TRBD2. The V segment lost 3 bases and the J segment 0 bases; nucleotides outside the gene matches: 2. The CDR3 covers 16 residues. CDR1 is SGHTA, CDR2 FQGNSA, per germline.

The chain joins TRBV18 to TRBJ1-2, with 8 bases identical to TRBD1. CDR1 and CDR2 from the germline V gene are KGHSH and LQKENI. With 3 bases clipped from V and 2 bases from J, the junction kept 8 bases outside the gene matches. The CDR3 extends over 16 amino acids. The CDR3 nucleotides read TGTGCCAGCTCACCCAAAAGGGGACAGGCGAACTATGGCTACACCTTC. It is translated as CASSPKRGQANYGYTF.

The chain recombines TRBV6-2 or TRBV6-3 with TRBJ2-7; D ambiguous. This CDR3 region has 14 residues. The ends were cut back, 2 bases at V and 6 bases at J, with 14 bases in the middle. The germline V gene encodes CDR1 MNHEY and CDR2 SVGEGT. Here the CDR3 reads CASSYARSILEQYF. CDR3 nucleotide sequence: TGTGCCAGCAGTTACGCCAGGTCCATACTCGAGCAGTACTTC.

This rearrangement joins TRBV4-1 to TRBJ2-7, with unresolved D. V was pared by 5 bases and J by 5 bases, with 25 bases between. The CDR3 is made up of 17 amino acids. Looked up from germline, CDR1 is MGHRA and CDR2 is YSYEKL. The CDR3, as DNA: TGCGCCAGCAGCTTACGGATGGGCAGAATCATTCTGGACGAGCAGTACTTC. Its translation is CASSLRMGRIILDEQYF.

This clonotype was seen a few times. J is TRBJ1-1 and V is TRBV7-8, with D uncertain. The CDR3 length is 17 residues. Looked up from germline, CDR1 is SGHVS and CDR2 is FQNEAQ. V dropped 4 bases and J dropped 0 bases, with 18 bases sitting between them. CDR3 region: CASSSRALVGMNTEAFF. In nucleotides, the CDR3 is TGTGCCAGCAGCTCCCGAGCACTTGTGGGGATGAACACTGAAGCTTTCTTT.

There are a few counts of this clonotype. The rearrangement links TRBV15 to TRBJ1-6; no clear D gene. CDR1 LNHNV and CDR2 YYDKDF come from the germline V gene (reference sequence). CDR3 length: 14 residues. Deletions cut 3 bases from V and 7 bases from J, with 10 bases between. This chain's CDR3 is CATSSEARNSPLHF. The CDR3 DNA sequence: TGTGCCACCAGCAGCGAGGCCAGGAATTCACCCCTCCACTTT.

The chain is built from TRBV7-6 and TRBJ2-7, with unresolved D. CDR3 length equals 13 residues. Trimming removed 1 base at V and 6 bases at J, with 10 bases between. The germline V gene encodes CDR1 SGHVS and CDR2 FNYEAQ. The CDR3 coding sequence is TGTGCCAGCAGCTTAGGTAGTCGGGTCGAGCAGTACTTC. It translates to CASSLGSRVEQYF.

The CDR3: CASSLFGGDSYGYTF. The CDR3 nucleotides read TGTGCCAGCAGCTTATTCGGGGGTGACAGCTATGGCTACACCTTC. This chain uses TRBV7-9 with TRBJ1-2, with D perhaps TRBD1 (5 bases). The V end was cut by 2 bases, the J end by 4 bases, with 14 bases between. Germline CDR1 and CDR2: SEHNR and FQNEAQ (reference sequence). The CDR3 is 15 residues long.

In this sample, this clonotype turned up a few times. The J gene is TRBJ2-2, the V gene TRBV7-6; D uncertain. The germline gives CDR1 SGHVS, CDR2 FNYEAQ. The CDR3 totals 14 residues. Trimming removed 1 base from V and 10 bases from J, with 13 bases in between. Here the CDR3 reads CASSLEARDAELFF. CDR3 DNA: TGTGCCAGCAGCTTAGAGGCGAGAGATGCGGAGCTGTTTTTT.

The chain is built from TRBV9 and TRBJ2-1, with D possibly being TRBD2 (6 bases). V gave up 3 bases and J gave up 2 bases, with 12 bases separating them. The CDR3 has 15 amino acids. Germline V gene lookup returns CDR1 SGDLS and CDR2 YYNGEE. CDR3 sequence: CASSAGTYTYNEQFF. CDR3 coding DNA: TGTGCCAGCAGCGCTGGGACTTATACCTACAATGAGCAGTTCTTC. Combining the CDR3 with reference TRBV9 and TRBJ2-1 gives the whole variable domain DSGVTQTPKHLITATGQRVTLRCSPRSGDLSVYWYQQSLDQGLQFLIQYYNGEERAKGNILERFSAQQFPDLHSELNLSSLELGDSALYFCASSAGTYTYNEQFFGPGTRLTVL.

The chain couples TRBV7-9 to TRBJ2-5, with TRBD2 matching over 10 bases. The CDR3 sequence is 15 residues long. The junction had 4 bases not matched to a gene; V was cut back by 4 bases and J by 2 bases. Germline lookup yields CDR1 SEHNR and CDR2 FQNEAQ (reference sequence). Here the CDR3 reads CASSSGTSEQETQYF. CDR3 bases: TGTGCCAGCAGCTCTGGGACTAGCGAGCAAGAGACCCAGTACTTC.

V is TRBV27 and J is TRBJ1-5; 10 positions agree with TRBD1. The length of the CDR3 is 16 residues. The V gene's germline CDR1 is MNHEY and CDR2 SMNVEV (reference sequence). V lost 5 bases, J lost 6 bases, and 10 bases stayed unmatched. CDR3 amino acids: CASSPRGQGFPQPQHF. The CDR3 DNA is TGTGCCAGCAGTCCCCGGGGACAGGGGTTTCCTCAGCCCCAGCATTTT.

This clonotype was counted a few times. The V and J genes are TRBV6-1 and TRBJ2-2; D might be TRBD2 (6 bases). This CDR3 has 16 residues. Per germline, CDR1 MNHNS and CDR2 SASEGT. V was clipped by 1 base and J by 5 bases, with 14 bases between them. CDR3 residues: CASSEVEGPDTGELFF. CDR3 coding DNA: TGTGCCAGCAGTGAAGTGGAGGGCCCGGATACCGGGGAGCTGTTTTTT.

This clonotype was counted ten times or more. The CDR3 DNA is TGTGCCAGCAGTGAAAGGGGGCAGGGGAACACCGGGGAGCTGTTTTTT. This gives the protein CASSERGQGNTGELFF. This chain joins TRBV6-1 and TRBJ2-2, with 7 bases that match TRBD1. This CDR3 contains 16 residues. Germline CDR1 MNHNS, CDR2 SASEGT. V dropped 2 bases and J dropped 1; count of bases not matched to a gene: 4.

V is TRBV7-9 and J is TRBJ1-5; the D gene is possibly TRBD1 (6 bases). The germline V gene encodes CDR1 SEHNR and CDR2 FQNEAQ (reference sequence). This CDR3 comprises 14 residues. V was clipped by 1 base and J by 3 bases, with 7 bases between them. The CDR3 sequence: CASSLEGHNQPQHF. The CDR3 bases are TGTGCCAGCAGCTTAGAGGGACACAATCAGCCCCAGCATTTT.

There are many counts of this clonotype. This chain uses TRBV28 with TRBJ2-2; D is possibly TRBD1 (6 bases). This CDR3 contains 17 residues. Germline assignment: CDR1 MDHEN and CDR2 SYDVKM. The V end lost 7 bases, the J end lost 7 bases, and 25 bases lay between the germline ends. DNA for the CDR3: TGTGCCAGCATGTTCCCCTCGGGACAAAACCTTGGCGGGGAGCTGTTTTTT. Its translation is CASMFPSGQNLGGELFF. Full variable domain (rest looked up from reference TRBV28 and TRBJ2-2): DVKVTQSSRYLVKRTGEKVFLECVQDMDHENMFWYRQDPGLGLRLIYFSYDVKMKEKGDIPEGYSVSREKKERFSLILESASTNQTSMYLCASMFPSGQNLGGELFFGEGSRLTVL.

The V and J genes are TRBV6-5 and TRBJ2-4; D may be TRBD2 (5 bases). With 5 bases removed from V and 7 bases from J, the gap between germline ends came to 18 bases. CDR3 length: 15 amino acids. Germline CDR1 reads MNHEY; CDR2 reads SVGAGI. The CDR3 bases are TGTGCCAGCAGTGGATCCGGGCCGGGGTGGAACATTCAGTACTTC. Translated, it gives CASSGSGPGWNIQYF.

The rearrangement uses TRBV5-6 and TRBJ2-7, with TRBD2 identical over 11 bases. CDR3 length equals 16 residues. Germline lookup yields CDR1 SGHDT and CDR2 YYEEEE. Losses at the gene ends were 4 bases for V and 0 bases for J; bases not matched to a gene: 6. The DNA of the CDR3 is TGTGCCAGCAGCGTCGGGACTAGCGGATCCTCCTACGAGCAGTACTTC. Protein product: CASSVGTSGSSYEQYF.

For the CDR3, the DNA is TGTGCCAGCAGCTTAGGCCTAGGAGGTAACAATGAGCAGTTCTTC. This sequence encodes CASSLGLGGNNEQFF. V is TRBV7-3 and J is TRBJ2-1; D might be TRBD2 (5 bases). The CDR3 sequence is 15 residues long. Germline loops: CDR1 SGHTA, CDR2 FQGTGA. V was trimmed by 2 bases and J by 5 bases, leaving 13 bases between them.

This clonotype was detected only a few times. The chain carries TRBV28 and TRBJ2-1; maybe TRBD2 (6 bases). V lost 5 bases, J lost 8 bases, and 16 bases lay in between. The CDR3 length is 14 residues. Germline V gene data show CDR1 as MDHEN and CDR2 as SYDVKM. The CDR3 sequence is CASSPALREDEQFF. DNA of the CDR3: TGTGCCAGCAGTCCCGCACTAAGGGAGGATGAGCAGTTCTTC.

V and J are TRBV19 and TRBJ2-3; possible D gene TRBD1, 5 bases. Trimming removed 5 bases from V and 0 bases from J, with 15 bases in between. CDR3 length equals 16 residues. Germline V gene lookup returns CDR1 LNHDA and CDR2 SQIVND (reference sequence). The CDR3 sequence is CASSSRQTWSTDTQYF. Here the CDR3 DNA reads TGTGCCAGTAGTTCCCGACAGACGTGGAGCACAGATACGCAGTATTTT.

This clonotype showed up just a few times. The J gene is TRBJ2-7, the V gene TRBV4-1, with D maybe TRBD1 (5 bases). Germline V gives CDR1 MGHRA, CDR2 YSYEKL. The CDR3 runs 16 residues. Trimming shortened V by 0 bases and J by 2 bases, and 14 bases separated the two germline ends. The CDR3 DNA sequence: TGCGCCAGCAGCCAAGAACCCAGGGAACTCACCTACGAGCAGTACTTC. As protein: CASSQEPRELTYEQYF.

About this clonotype itself: At one end, the junction sequence differs from germline, possibly due to a read error. V usage is TRBV27 and J usage is TRBJ1-2, with TRBD1 identical over 8 bases. The CDR3 is made up of 13 amino acids. Germline CDR1 is MNHEY and CDR2 is SMNVEV (reference sequence). The CDR3 sequence is CASSPGGQYGSTF. For the CDR3, the DNA is TGTGCCAGCAGTCCAGGGGGCCAGTATGGCTCCACCTTC.

The V gene is TRBV5-5, the J gene TRBJ2-3; possibly TRBD2 for D (5 bases). The CDR3 length is 17 residues. Trimming pared 6 bases from V and 0 bases from J, leaving 20 bases between. CDR1 and CDR2 from the germline V gene are SGHKS and YYEKEE (reference sequence). Here the CDR3 reads CASISERTSDSTDTQYF. The CDR3 DNA sequence: TGTGCCAGCATCTCCGAGCGGACCTCCGATAGCACAGATACGCAGTATTTT.

The V gene is TRBV2, the J gene TRBJ2-7; D possibly corresponds to TRBD1 (5 bases). V dropped 6 bases and J dropped 2 bases, with 14 bases sitting between them. The CDR3 runs to 14 residues. The germline gives CDR1 SNHLY, CDR2 FYNNEI. This CDR3 reads CASSPRLGPYEQYF. CDR3 bases: TGTGCCAGCAGCCCAAGATTGGGGCCCTACGAGCAGTACTTC.

A word on this clonotype: One base away lies a much larger clone, so this may be a sequencing read error. Without the conserved terminal phenylalanine or tryptophan, this CDR3 likely stems from a read error. The chain recombines TRBV6-1 with TRBJ2-2; 7 nucleotides align to TRBD1. This CDR3 has 14 amino acids. V shed 2 bases and J 10 bases; nucleotides not matched to a gene: 7. Germline loops: CDR1 MNHNS, CDR2 SASEGT. DNA of the CDR3: TGTGCCAGCAGTGAAAGGGACAGACTCCCGGAGCTGTTTTAT. This translates into CASSERDRLPELFY.

This clonotype was detected only a few times. This sequence joins TRBV6-5 and TRBJ1-1; maybe TRBD1 (5 bases). Looked up from germline, CDR1 is MNHEY and CDR2 is SVGAGI. CDR3 size: 14 residues. The V end was cut by 7 bases, the J end by 3 bases, with 15 bases between. The CDR3 loop reads CASTNRGGYTEAFF. The CDR3 DNA reads TGTGCCAGCACCAACCGGGGCGGTTACACTGAAGCTTTCTTT.